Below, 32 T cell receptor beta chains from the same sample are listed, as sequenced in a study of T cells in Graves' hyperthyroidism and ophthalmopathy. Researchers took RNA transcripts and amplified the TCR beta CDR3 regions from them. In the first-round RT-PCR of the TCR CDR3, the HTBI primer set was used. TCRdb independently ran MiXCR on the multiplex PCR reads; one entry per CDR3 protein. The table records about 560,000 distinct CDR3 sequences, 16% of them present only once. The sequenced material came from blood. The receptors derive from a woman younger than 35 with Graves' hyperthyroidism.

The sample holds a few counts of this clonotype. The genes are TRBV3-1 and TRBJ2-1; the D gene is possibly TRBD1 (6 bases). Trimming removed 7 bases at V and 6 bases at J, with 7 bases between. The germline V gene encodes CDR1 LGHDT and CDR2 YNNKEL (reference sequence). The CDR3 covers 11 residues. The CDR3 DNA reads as TGTGCCAGCACAGGGGCCAATGAGCAGTTCTTC. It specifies CASTGANEQFF.

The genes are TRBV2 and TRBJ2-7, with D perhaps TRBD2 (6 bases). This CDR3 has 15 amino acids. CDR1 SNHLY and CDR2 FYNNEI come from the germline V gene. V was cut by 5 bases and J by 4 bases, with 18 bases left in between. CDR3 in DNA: TGTGCCAGCAGTATCCGGGAAGCGGGTCCTTACGAGCAGTACTTC. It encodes CASSIREAGPYEQYF.

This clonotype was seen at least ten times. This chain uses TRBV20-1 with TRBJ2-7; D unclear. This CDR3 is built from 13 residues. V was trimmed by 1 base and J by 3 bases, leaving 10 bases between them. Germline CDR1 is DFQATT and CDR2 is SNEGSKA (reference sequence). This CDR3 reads CSARALVDYEQYF. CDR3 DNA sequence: TGCAGTGCTAGAGCCCTGGTTGACTACGAGCAGTACTTC.

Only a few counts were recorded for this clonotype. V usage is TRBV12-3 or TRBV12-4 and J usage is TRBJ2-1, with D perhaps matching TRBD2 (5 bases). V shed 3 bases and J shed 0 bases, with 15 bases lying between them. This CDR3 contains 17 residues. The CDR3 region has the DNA TGTGCCAGCAGTTTTGGAACGCGGGTGAGCTCCTACAATGAGCAGTTCTTC. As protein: CASSFGTRVSSYNEQFF.

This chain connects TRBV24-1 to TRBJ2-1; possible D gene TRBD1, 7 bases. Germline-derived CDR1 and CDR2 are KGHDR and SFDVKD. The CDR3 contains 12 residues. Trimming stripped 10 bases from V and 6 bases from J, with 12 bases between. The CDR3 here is CATNQGGNEQFF. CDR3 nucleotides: TGTGCCACTAACCAGGGGGGCAATGAGCAGTTCTTC.

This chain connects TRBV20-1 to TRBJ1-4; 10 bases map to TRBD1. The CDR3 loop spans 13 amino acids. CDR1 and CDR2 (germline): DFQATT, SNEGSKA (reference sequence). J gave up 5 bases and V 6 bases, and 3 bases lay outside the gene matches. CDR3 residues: CSAPDRGNEKLFF. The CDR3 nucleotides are TGCAGTGCCCCGGACAGGGGGAATGAAAAACTGTTTTTT.

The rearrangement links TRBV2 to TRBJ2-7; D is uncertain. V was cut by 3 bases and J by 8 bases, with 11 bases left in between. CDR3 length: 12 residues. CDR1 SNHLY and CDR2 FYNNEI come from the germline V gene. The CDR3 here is CASSDPRQQQYF. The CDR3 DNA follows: TGTGCCAGCAGTGACCCGCGGCAACAGCAGTACTTC.

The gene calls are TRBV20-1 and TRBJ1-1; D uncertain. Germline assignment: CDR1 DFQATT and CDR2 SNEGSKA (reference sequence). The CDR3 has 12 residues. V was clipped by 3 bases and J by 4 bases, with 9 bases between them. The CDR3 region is CSARELTTEAFF. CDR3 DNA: TGCAGTGCTAGGGAACTGACCACTGAAGCTTTCTTT.

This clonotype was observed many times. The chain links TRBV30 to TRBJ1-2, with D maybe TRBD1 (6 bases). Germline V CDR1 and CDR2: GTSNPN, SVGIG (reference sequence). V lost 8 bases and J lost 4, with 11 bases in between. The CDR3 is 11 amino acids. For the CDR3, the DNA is TGTGCCGGACAGACAATCTATGGCTACACCTTC. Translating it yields CAGQTIYGYTF.

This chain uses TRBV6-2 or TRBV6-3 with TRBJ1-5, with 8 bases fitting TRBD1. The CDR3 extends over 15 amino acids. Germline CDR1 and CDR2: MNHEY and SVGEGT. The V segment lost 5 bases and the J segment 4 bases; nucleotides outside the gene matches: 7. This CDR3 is CASSDRTGRNQPQHF. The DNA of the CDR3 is TGTGCCAGCAGTGACCGGACAGGGAGGAATCAGCCCCAGCATTTT.

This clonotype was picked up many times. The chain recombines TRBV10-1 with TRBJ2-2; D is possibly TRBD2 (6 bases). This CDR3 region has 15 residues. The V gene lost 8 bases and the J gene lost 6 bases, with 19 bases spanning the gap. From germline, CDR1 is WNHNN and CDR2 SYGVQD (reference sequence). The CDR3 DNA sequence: TGCGCCAGCTACGGGGACTCACGTGGTTCCGGGGAGCTGTTTTTT. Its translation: CASYGDSRGSGELFF.

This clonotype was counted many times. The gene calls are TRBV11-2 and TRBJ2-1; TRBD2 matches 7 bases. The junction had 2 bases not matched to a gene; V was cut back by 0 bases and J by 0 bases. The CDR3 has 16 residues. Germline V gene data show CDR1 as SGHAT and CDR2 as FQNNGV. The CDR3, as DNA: TGTGCCAGCAGCTTAGACGGGGGGACCTCCTACAATGAGCAGTTCTTC. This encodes CASSLDGGTSYNEQFF.

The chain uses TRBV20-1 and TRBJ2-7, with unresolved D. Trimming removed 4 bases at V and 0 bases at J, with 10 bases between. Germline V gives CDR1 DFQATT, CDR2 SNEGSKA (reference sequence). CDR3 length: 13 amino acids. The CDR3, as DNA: TGCAGTGCTAATCTATATCCCTCCTACGAGCAGTACTTC. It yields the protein CSANLYPSYEQYF.

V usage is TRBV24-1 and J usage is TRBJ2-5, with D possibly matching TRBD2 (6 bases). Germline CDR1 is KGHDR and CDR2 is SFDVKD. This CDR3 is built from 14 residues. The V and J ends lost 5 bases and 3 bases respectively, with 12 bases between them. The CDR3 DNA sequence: TGTGCCACCAGTGGTGGAGGGGAGAAAGAGACCCAGTACTTC. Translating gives CATSGGGEKETQYF.

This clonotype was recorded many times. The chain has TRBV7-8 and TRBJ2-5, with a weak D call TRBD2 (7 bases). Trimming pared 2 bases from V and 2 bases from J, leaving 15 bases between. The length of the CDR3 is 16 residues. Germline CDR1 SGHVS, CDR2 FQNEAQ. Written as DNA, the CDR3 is TGTGCCAGCAGCTTACGAGGCGGGGGACAACAAGAGACCCAGTACTTC. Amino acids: CASSLRGGGQQETQYF.

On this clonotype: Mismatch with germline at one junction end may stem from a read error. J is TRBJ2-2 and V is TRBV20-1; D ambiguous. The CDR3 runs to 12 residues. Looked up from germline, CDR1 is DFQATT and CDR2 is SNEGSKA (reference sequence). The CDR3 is CGATFLTGELFF. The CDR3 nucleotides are TGCGGTGCTACGTTTCTAACCGGGGAGCTGTTTTTT.

Here the CDR3 reads CASSLSSLAGVKETQYF. The CDR3 DNA reads TGTGCCAGCAGTTTAAGTAGCCTAGCGGGAGTTAAAGAGACCCAGTACTTC. J is TRBJ2-5 and V is TRBV12-3 or TRBV12-4; 10 bases match TRBD2. J gave up 3 bases and V 2 bases, and 9 bases lay outside the gene matches. The CDR3 consists of 17 residues.

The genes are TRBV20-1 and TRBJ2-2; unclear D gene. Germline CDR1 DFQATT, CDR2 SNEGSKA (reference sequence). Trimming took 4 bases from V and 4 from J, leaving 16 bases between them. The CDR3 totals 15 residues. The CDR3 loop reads CSATPVSRGTGELFF. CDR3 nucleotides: TGCAGTGCTACCCCTGTTTCCCGCGGCACCGGGGAGCTGTTTTTT.

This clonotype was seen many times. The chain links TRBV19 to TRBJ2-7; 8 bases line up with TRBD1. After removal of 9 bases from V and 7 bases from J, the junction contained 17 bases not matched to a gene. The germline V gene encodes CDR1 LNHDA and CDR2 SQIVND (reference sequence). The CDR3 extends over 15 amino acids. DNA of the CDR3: TGTGCCAGCAGAGCCTGGGGGCAGGGGGCGAGTGAGCAGTACTTC. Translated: CASRAWGQGASEQYF. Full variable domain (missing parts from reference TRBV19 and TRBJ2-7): DGGITQSPKYLFRKEGQNVTLSCEQNLNHDAMYWYRQDPGQGLRLIYYSQIVNDFQKGDIAEGYSVSREKKESFPLTVTSAQKNPTAFYLCASRAWGQGASEQYFGPGTRLTVT.

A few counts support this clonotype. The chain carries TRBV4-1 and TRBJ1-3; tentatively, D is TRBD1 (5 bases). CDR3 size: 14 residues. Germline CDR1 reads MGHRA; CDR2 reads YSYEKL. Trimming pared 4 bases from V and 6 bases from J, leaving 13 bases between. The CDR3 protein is CASSPRGRENTIYF. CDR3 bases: TGCGCCAGCAGCCCACGGGGCAGGGAAAACACCATATATTTT.

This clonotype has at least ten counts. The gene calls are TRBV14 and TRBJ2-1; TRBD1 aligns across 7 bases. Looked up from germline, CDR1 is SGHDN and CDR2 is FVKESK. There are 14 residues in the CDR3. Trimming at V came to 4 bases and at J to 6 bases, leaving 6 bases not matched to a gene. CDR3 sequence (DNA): TGTGCCAGCAGCCTCGACAGGGAACCCAATGAGCAGTTCTTC. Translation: CASSLDREPNEQFF.

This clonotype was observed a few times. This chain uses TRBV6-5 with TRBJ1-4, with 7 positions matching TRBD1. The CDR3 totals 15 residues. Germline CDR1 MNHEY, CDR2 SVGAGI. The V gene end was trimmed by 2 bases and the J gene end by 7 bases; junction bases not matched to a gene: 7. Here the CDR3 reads CASSYLRQGGEKLFF. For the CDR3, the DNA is TGTGCCAGCAGTTACCTAAGACAGGGCGGTGAAAAACTGTTTTTT.

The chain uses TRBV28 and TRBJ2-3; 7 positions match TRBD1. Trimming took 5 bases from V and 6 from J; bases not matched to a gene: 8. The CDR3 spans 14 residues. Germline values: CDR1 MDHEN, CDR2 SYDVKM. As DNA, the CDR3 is TGTGCCAGCAGTCGCCTACAGGGGATTGATACGCAGTATTTT. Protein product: CASSRLQGIDTQYF.

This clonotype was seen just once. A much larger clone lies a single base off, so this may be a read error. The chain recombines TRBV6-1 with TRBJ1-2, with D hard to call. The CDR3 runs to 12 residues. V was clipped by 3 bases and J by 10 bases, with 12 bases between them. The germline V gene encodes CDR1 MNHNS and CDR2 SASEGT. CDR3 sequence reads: CASSESGILYTF. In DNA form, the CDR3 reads TGTGCCAGCAGTGAGTCGGGCATCCTCTACACCTTC.

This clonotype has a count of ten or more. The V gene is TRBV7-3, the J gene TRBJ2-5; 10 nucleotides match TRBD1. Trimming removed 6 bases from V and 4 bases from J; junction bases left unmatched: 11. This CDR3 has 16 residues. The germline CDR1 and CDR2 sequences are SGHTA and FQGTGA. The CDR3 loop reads CASRQTGTGAGETQYF. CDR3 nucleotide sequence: TGTGCCAGCAGGCAGACCGGGACAGGGGCAGGAGAGACCCAGTACTTC.

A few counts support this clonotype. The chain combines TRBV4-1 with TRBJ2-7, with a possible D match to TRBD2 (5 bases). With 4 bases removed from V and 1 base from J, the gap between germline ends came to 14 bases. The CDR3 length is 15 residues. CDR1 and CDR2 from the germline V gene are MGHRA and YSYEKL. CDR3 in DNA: TGCGCCAGCAGCCGTTATAGCGAGAATTCCTACGAGCAGTACTTC. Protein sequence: CASSRYSENSYEQYF.

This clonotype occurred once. DNA of the CDR3: TGCGCCAGCAGCCAAGTAGGATGGAGGGACAGAGCTTTCATCCACTTT. It codes for CASSQVGWRDRAFIHF. The chain employs TRBV4-1 and TRBJ1-6, with 7 bases that match TRBD1. The germline CDR1 and CDR2 sequences are MGHRA and YSYEKL. The junction had 17 bases not matched to a gene; V was cut back by 1 base and J by 17 bases. This CDR3 has 16 amino acids.

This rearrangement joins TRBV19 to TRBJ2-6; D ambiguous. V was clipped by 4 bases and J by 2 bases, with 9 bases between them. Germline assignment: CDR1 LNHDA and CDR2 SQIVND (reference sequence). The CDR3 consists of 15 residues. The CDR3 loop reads CASSTTYAGANVLTF. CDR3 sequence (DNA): TGTGCCAGTAGTACAACCTATGCTGGGGCCAACGTCCTGACTTTC.

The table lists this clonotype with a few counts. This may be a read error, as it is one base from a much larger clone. The CDR3 DNA follows: TGTGCCGGCAGGGTGAACGCGAATGAAAAACTGTTTTTT. This encodes CAGRVNANEKLFF. The chain joins TRBV6-1 to TRBJ1-4, with D possibly TRBD1 on 5 matching bases. The CDR3 sequence is 13 residues long. The germline CDR1 and CDR2 sequences are MNHNS and SASEGT.

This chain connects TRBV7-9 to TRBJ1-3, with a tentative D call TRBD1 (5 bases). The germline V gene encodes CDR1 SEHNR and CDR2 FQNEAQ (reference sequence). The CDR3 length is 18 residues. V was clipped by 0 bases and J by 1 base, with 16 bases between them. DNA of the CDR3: TGTGCCAGCAGCTTAGCCTTGACAGAGTCGAATTCTGGAAACACCATATATTTT. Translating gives CASSLALTESNSGNTIYF.

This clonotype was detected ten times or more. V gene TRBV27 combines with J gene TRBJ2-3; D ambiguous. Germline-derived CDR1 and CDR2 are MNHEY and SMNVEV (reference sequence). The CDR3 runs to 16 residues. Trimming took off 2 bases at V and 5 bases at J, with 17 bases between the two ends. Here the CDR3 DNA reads TGTGCCAGCAGTTTAGAGGAACCACTCAAGGGAGATACGCAGTATTTT. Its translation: CASSLEEPLKGDTQYF.

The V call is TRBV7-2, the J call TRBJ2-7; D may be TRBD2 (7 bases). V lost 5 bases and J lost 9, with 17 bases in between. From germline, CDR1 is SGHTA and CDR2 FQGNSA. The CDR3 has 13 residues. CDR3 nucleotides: TGTGCCAGCAGCCAGGCGGGGGCGTCGTTGCAGTACTTC. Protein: CASSQAGASLQYF.